This T cell receptor (beta chain) emerged from a study of patients and donors after allogeneic stem cell transplantation. V lost 5 bases and J 11 bases, leaving 15 bases between the germline ends. Germline assignment: CDR1 SGHTA and CDR2 FQGNSA. The CDR3 runs to 13 residues. TCRdb called the RT-PCR reads again in MiXCR, with one record for every CDR3 protein. The sample holds 80,000 to 90,000 distinct CDR3 sequences, about 44% seen once. This clonotype was observed a few times. V and J are TRBV7-2 and TRBJ1-4; TRBD1 might be the D (5 bases). This clonotype was sampled from a human donor who was either an allogeneic HSCT recipient or a stem cell or donor lymphocyte infusion donor (not recorded which). It is not recorded whose cells these are; they may come from a transplant donor. Material for sequencing was blood, either unsorted or a sorted T cell fraction (not recorded which). Here the CDR3 reads CASSRGSAEKLFF. CDR3 nucleotide sequence: TGTGCCAGCAGCCGGGGCTCCGCAGAGAAACTGTTTTTT. Drawing the rest from reference TRBV7-2 and TRBJ1-4, the complete variable domain is GAGVSQSPSNKVTEKGKDVELRCDPISGHTALYWYRQSLGQGLEFLIYFQGNSAPDKSGLPSDRFSAERTGGSVSTLTIQRTQQEDSAVYLCASSRGSAEKLFFGSGTQLSVL.